This TCR beta chain was found in a study of T cell responses to AZD1222 COVID-19 vaccine. This CDR3 has 16 amino acids. The germline V gene encodes CDR1 LNHDA and CDR2 SQIVND (reference sequence). V was pared by 5 bases and J by 0 bases, with 8 bases of the junction left unmatched. TCRdb keeps only in-frame clones here, not all; method: immunoSEQ multiplex PCR. The sample consists of around 140,000 clones, roughly 91% of them appearing once. Whole-study results and caveats: Mostly white British, mostly female donors; authors suggested clonal diversity may be underestimated.

About this clone: Its antigen is not known.

This chain links TRBV19 with TRBJ1-1, with 8 bases matching TRBD1. The sequence came from an adult in good health. The specimen comprised peripheral blood, sampled on day 0 of AZD1222 vaccination. The chain's CDR3 is CASSALTGAMNTEAFF. The CDR3 DNA is TGTGCCAGTAGTGCACTGACAGGGGCCATGAACACTGAAGCTTTCTTT.